The TCR beta chain under discussion was sequenced for a study of shared clonotypes between healthy human individuals. Every one of the donors was a Caucasian adult that lived in Nashville, Tennessee. Regarding the study as a whole: The researchers took only blood, and tissue repertoires probably look different.

The sequenced material, unsorted PBMC DNA, was run on ten immunoSEQ deep assay plates. Sequencing used immunoSEQ multiplex PCR; TCRdb keeps in-frame clones, though not all of them. Counted here are 400,000 to 600,000 clones, roughly 80% occurring once; the ten biggest clones make up roughly 13%. Deletions cut 2 bases from V and 8 bases from J, with 7 bases between. CDR1 and CDR2 from the germline V gene are SGHNT and YENEEA. This CDR3 spans 12 amino acids. Notes on this clone: Its cognate antigen is unknown.

Sequenced material: PBMCs. The sequence was obtained from a middle-aged woman in good health. Some clones in this sample may be carry-over from other donors' samples. This rearrangement joins TRBV11-3 to TRBJ2-1; D might be TRBD1 or TRBD2, each matching 6 bases. CDR3 in amino acids: CASSLRGDEQFF. The CDR3 DNA reads as TGTGCCAGCAGCTTAAGGGGGGATGAGCAGTTCTTC.